A single sample is the source of the 7 T cell receptor beta chains below, sequenced in a study of T cell repertoires in cytomegalovirus infection. MiXCR was run by TCRdb on the reads, yielding one entry per CDR3 protein. The sample shows 650,000 to 850,000 distinct CDR3 sequences, around 29% of them seen only once. Their specific antigens are unknown. The source was cultured CD8+ T cells from PBMCs, collected from culture after CMV antigen stimulation. The receptors come from a human donor in good health (CMV status not recorded). Some clones in this sample may be carry-over from other donors' samples.

The chain recombines TRBV7-9 with TRBJ1-6; D gene unclear. The V end was cut by 1 base, the J end by 11 bases, with 6 bases between. The CDR3 loop spans 12 amino acids. The germline V gene has CDR1 SEHNR and CDR2 FQNEAQ (reference sequence). This CDR3 reads CASSLGVAPLHF. CDR3 in DNA: TGTGCCAGCAGCTTAGGTGTCGCACCCCTCCACTTT.

In this sample, this clonotype turned up a few times. The chain recombines TRBV20-1 with TRBJ2-1; 8 bases are shared with TRBD2. Germline V gene lookup returns CDR1 DFQATT and CDR2 SNEGSKA (reference sequence). There are 18 residues in the CDR3. V lost 3 bases to trimming and J lost 7 bases; unmatched junction nucleotides: 20. CDR3 in DNA: TGCAGTGCTAGTAGGCGGGGTTTAGCGGGGAGGATAGTGAATGAGCAGTTCTTC. Translating gives CSASRRGLAGRIVNEQFF.

The chain has TRBV6-5 and TRBJ2-1; TRBD1 agrees at 7 bases. CDR3 length equals 17 residues. The germline gives CDR1 MNHEY, CDR2 SVGAGI. V shed 0 bases, J shed 4 bases, and the junction held 9 bases outside the gene matches. The CDR3 nucleotides read TGTGCCAGCAGTTACTCGTCGGCCAGGGGGTCTTACAATGAGCAGTTCTTC. It specifies CASSYSSARGSYNEQFF.

This clonotype was observed a few times. The genes are TRBV7-2 and TRBJ2-2; D unresolved. The CDR3 runs 14 residues. Trimming left V 0 bases short and J 6 bases short, with 8 bases between. CDR1 and CDR2 (germline): SGHTA, FQGNSA. The CDR3 DNA reads as TGTGCCAGCAGCTTAGCGCTTCATCCCGGGGAGCTGTTTTTT. Protein product: CASSLALHPGELFF.

This sequence joins TRBV27 and TRBJ2-7; 7 bases match TRBD1. This CDR3 has 13 amino acids. Germline CDR1 reads MNHEY; CDR2 reads SMNVEV (reference sequence). The J segment lost 7 bases and the V segment lost 5 bases, leaving 8 bases of the junction unmatched. CDR3 region: CASSLSGTDEQYF. The CDR3, as DNA: TGTGCCAGCAGTCTGTCCGGGACAGATGAGCAGTACTTC.

This chain joins TRBV5-6 and TRBJ2-5; 8 bases align to TRBD2. CDR3 length equals 17 residues. Germline CDR1 and CDR2: SGHDT and YYEEEE. Losses at the gene ends were 0 bases for V and 5 bases for J; bases not matched to a gene: 12. Here the CDR3 reads CASSLGVVRGDRETQYF. DNA for the CDR3: TGTGCCAGCAGCTTGGGGGTCGTGCGGGGGGACCGTGAGACCCAGTACTTC. Full variable domain (remainder filled in from reference TRBV5-6 and TRBJ2-5): DAGVTQSPTHLIKTRGQQVTLRCSPKSGHDTVSWYQQALGQGPQFIFQYYEEEERQRGNFPDRFSGHQFPNYSSELNVNALLLGDSALYLCASSLGVVRGDRETQYFGPGTRLLVL.

The CDR3 bases are TGTGCCAGCAGCCGCACCGGACTAGCGGGGTCACGCTCCTACAATGAGCAGTTCTTC. Its protein is CASSRTGLAGSRSYNEQFF. The chain couples TRBV27 to TRBJ2-1, with 12 nucleotides matching TRBD2. Germline V gene sequence: CDR1 MNHEY, CDR2 SMNVEV (reference sequence). V shed 6 bases and J 0 bases; nucleotides not matched to a gene: 12. This CDR3 is 19 amino acids long.